These 14 T cell receptor beta chains were sequenced from one sample in a study of blood T cell repertoires in COVID-19. Assay: immunoSEQ multiplex PCR; the TCRdb copy retains only in-frame clones and omits some. The sample shows 140,000 to 150,000 clones, about 84% of them seen only once. Sequencing was done on a sample of peripheral blood. All receptors come from a woman between 50 and 59 years old with acute or convalescent COVID-19.

The V call is TRBV28, the J call TRBJ1-5, with 9 bases lining up with TRBD1. The CDR3 extends over 18 amino acids. Germline V gene data show CDR1 as MDHEN and CDR2 as SYDVKM. The V gene end was trimmed by 5 bases and the J gene end by 0 bases; junction bases not matched to a gene: 11. The chain's CDR3 is CASSPYTGGWDSNQPQHF. In DNA form, the CDR3 reads TGTGCCAGCAGTCCATATACAGGGGGCTGGGATAGCAATCAGCCCCAGCATTTT. Using reference TRBV28 and TRBJ1-5 for the parts outside the CDR3, the full variable domain is DVKVTQSSRYLVKRTGEKVFLECVQDMDHENMFWYRQDPGLGLRLIYFSYDVKMKEKGDIPEGYSVSREKKERFSLILESASTNQTSMYLCASSPYTGGWDSNQPQHFGDGTRLSIL.

The CDR3 is CAWSVGYEQYF. In DNA, the CDR3 is TGTGCCTGGAGTGTCGGCTACGAGCAGTACTTC. V usage is TRBV30 and J usage is TRBJ2-7, with unresolved D. V lost 0 bases and J 3 bases, leaving 3 bases between the germline ends. The CDR3 has 11 residues. CDR1 and CDR2 from the germline V gene are GTSNPN and SVGIG (reference sequence).

This clone was counted a single time. The chain employs TRBV11-1 and TRBJ2-6; TRBD1 is a possible D gene (5 bases). The V end lost 2 bases, the J end lost 4 bases, and 9 bases lay between the germline ends. Per the germline V gene, CDR1 is SGHAT and CDR2 is FQDESV (reference sequence). CDR3 length: 15 amino acids. The CDR3 coding sequence is TGTGCCAGCAGCTTAAGGGGTACCGGGGCCAACGTCCTGACTTTC. It codes for CASSLRGTGANVLTF. The entire variable domain, with the rest obtained from reference TRBV11-1 and TRBJ2-6, is as follows: EAEVAQSPRYKITEKSQAVAFWCDPISGHATLYWYRQILGQGPELLVQFQDESVVDDSQLPKDRFSAERLKGVDSTLKIQPAELGDSAMYLCASSLRGTGANVLTFGAGSRLTVL.

This chain joins TRBV27 and TRBJ1-4, with D perhaps matching TRBD1 (5 bases). CDR3 size: 14 residues. Germline V gene lookup returns CDR1 MNHEY and CDR2 SMNVEV (reference sequence). Trimming cost V 2 bases and J 6 bases, with 10 bases left between them. CDR3 nucleotides: TGTGCCAGCAGTTTACTGGGCAGGGATGAAAAACTGTTTTTT. Translation: CASSLLGRDEKLFF.

The chain couples TRBV6-5 to TRBJ2-4, with 8 bases matching TRBD2. Losses at the gene ends were 3 bases for V and 9 bases for J; bases not matched to a gene: 7. Per germline, CDR1 MNHEY and CDR2 SVGAGI. The CDR3 totals 14 residues. DNA for the CDR3: TGTGCCAGCAGTTATGGGCGGGGGGTGATCATTCAGTACTTC. It specifies CASSYGRGVIIQYF.

The chain carries TRBV6-5 and TRBJ1-2, with 8 nucleotides matching TRBD1. Germline V gene sequence: CDR1 MNHEY, CDR2 SVGAGI. The CDR3 covers 14 residues. With 6 bases clipped from V and 4 bases from J, the junction kept 7 bases outside the gene matches. CDR3 region: CASSPGTGAYGYTF. CDR3 bases: TGTGCCAGCAGCCCCGGGACAGGCGCCTATGGCTACACCTTC.

This chain links TRBV4-3 with TRBJ1-2; D is undetermined. Trimming stripped 0 bases from V and 5 bases from J, with 10 bases between. In germline, CDR1 is LGHNA, CDR2 YSLEER. The CDR3 is 14 residues long. DNA for the CDR3: TGCGCCAGCAGCCAAGAGAATCGAGGATATGGCTACACCTTC. Translation gives CASSQENRGYGYTF.

The genes are TRBV27 and TRBJ1-1; TRBD1 matches 7 bases. The germline V gene has CDR1 MNHEY and CDR2 SMNVEV (reference sequence). This CDR3 is 11 amino acids long. After removal of 8 bases from V and 5 bases from J, the junction contained 2 bases not matched to a gene. CDR3 DNA sequence: TGTGCCAGCGGGACAGTGACTGAAGCTTTCTTT. It codes for CASGTVTEAFF.

The rearrangement uses TRBV6-1 and TRBJ2-7; D is unclear. The CDR3 has 13 amino acids. The ends were cut back, 1 base at V and 2 bases at J, with 6 bases in the middle. CDR1 and CDR2 (germline): MNHNS, SASEGT. CDR3 residues: CASSEGQPYEQYF. DNA for the CDR3: TGTGCCAGCAGTGAAGGGCAACCCTACGAGCAGTACTTC.

The genes are TRBV9 and TRBJ1-1, with D hard to call. V lost 1 base to trimming and J lost 5 bases, with 9 bases between them. The CDR3 sequence is 13 residues long. Germline values: CDR1 SGDLS, CDR2 YYNGEE. The CDR3 DNA reads TGTGCCAGCAGCGTAACCTATAATACTGAAGCTTTCTTT. Translation gives CASSVTYNTEAFF.

The chain uses TRBV2 and TRBJ1-5; 10 positions match TRBD1. There are 16 residues in the CDR3. J was trimmed by 1 base and V by 7 bases; bases with no gene match: 7. From germline, CDR1 is SNHLY and CDR2 FYNNEI. The CDR3 nucleotides are TGTGCCAGCACTAAAACGGGACAGGGGAGCAATCAGCCCCAGCATTTT. This sequence encodes CASTKTGQGSNQPQHF. The entire variable domain, with the rest obtained from reference TRBV2 and TRBJ1-5, is as follows: EPEVTQTPSHQVTQMGQEVILRCVPISNHLYFYWYRQILGQKVEFLVSFYNNEISEKSEIFDDQFSVERPDGSNFTLKIRSTKLEDSAMYFCASTKTGQGSNQPQHFGDGTRLSIL.

The J gene is TRBJ2-1, the V gene TRBV18, with 9 bases aligning to TRBD1. Germline CDR1 reads KGHSH; CDR2 reads LQKENI. V lost 3 bases and J lost 8; bases outside the gene matches: 8. The CDR3 loop spans 15 amino acids. CDR3 region: CASSPTGTGRDEQFF. CDR3 DNA: TGTGCCAGCTCACCTACCGGGACAGGGCGGGATGAGCAGTTCTTC.

This chain joins TRBV7-8 and TRBJ2-7, with D possibly TRBD2 on 7 matching bases. From germline, CDR1 is SGHVS and CDR2 FQNEAQ. The length of the CDR3 is 14 residues. V was clipped by 6 bases and J by 7 bases, with 19 bases between them. The CDR3 nucleotides read TGTGCCAGCAGGACGAGGGGGGGTTTGGGAGAGCAGTACTTC. Amino acid sequence: CASRTRGGLGEQYF.

The gene calls are TRBV3-1 (or the pseudogene TRBV3-2) and TRBJ1-1; the match to TRBD1 covers 11 bases. CDR3 length equals 17 residues. CDR1 and CDR2 from the germline V gene are LGHDT and YNNKEL (reference sequence). Trimming removed 1 base from V and 2 bases from J; junction bases left unmatched: 6. The CDR3 nucleotides are TGTGCCAGCAGCCAAGTCCTGGACAGGGGGCTAAACACTGAAGCTTTCTTT. Residues: CASSQVLDRGLNTEAFF.